Shown below are 6 T cell receptor beta chains from a single sample sequenced in a study of PD-L1 blockade in urothelial cancer. Repertoires were generated with immunoSEQ multiplex PCR, while TCRdb's copy carries only in-frame clones and drops some. The table lists 35,000 to 55,000 clones, 70% to 85% of them singletons, with 2.5% to 3% in the top ten. Source: PBMCs, taken around atezolizumab (anti-PD-L1) treatment. Receptors originate from a man aged 70-80 years with urothelial cancer.

Written as DNA, the CDR3 is TGTGCCAGCAGCTTAAATTCTCAGGGGGCCCAGCATTTT. It specifies CASSLNSQGAQHF. J is TRBJ1-5 and V is TRBV11-2, with 7 bases aligning to TRBD1. Germline values: CDR1 SGHAT, CDR2 FQNNGV. V shed 2 bases, J shed 11 bases, and the junction held 6 bases outside the gene matches. The CDR3 totals 13 residues.

CDR3 coding DNA: TGTGCCAGCAGCTTTTTCTCTACTAGCGGCAGCTCCTACGAGCAGTACTTC. Its translation is CASSFFSTSGSSYEQYF. The chain joins TRBV11-3 to TRBJ2-7; TRBD2 matches 8 bases. The V segment lost 3 bases and the J segment 0 bases; nucleotides outside the gene matches: 10. Per the germline V gene, CDR1 is SGHNT and CDR2 is YENEEA. The CDR3 runs to 17 residues. The full variable domain, with the rest looked up from reference TRBV11-3 and TRBJ2-7, is EAGVVQSPRYKIIEKKQPVAFWCNPISGHNTLYWYLQNLGQGPELLIRYENEEAVDDSQLPKDRFSAERLKGVDSTLKIQPAELGDSAVYLCASSFFSTSGSSYEQYFGPGTRLTVT.

This clone was detected a few times. This chain connects TRBV5-4 to TRBJ1-3; D unclear. Trimming took 5 bases from V and 0 from J, leaving 9 bases between them. The germline V gene encodes CDR1 SGHNT and CDR2 YYREEE (reference sequence). This CDR3 region has 14 residues. The CDR3 DNA follows: TGTGCCAGCAGTTCGGGAAGCTCTGGAAACACCATATATTTT. As protein: CASSSGSSGNTIYF.

The chain is built from TRBV28 and TRBJ1-1, with D hard to call. The V gene's germline CDR1 is MDHEN and CDR2 SYDVKM. V dropped 8 bases and J dropped 1 base, with 11 bases sitting between them. This CDR3 is built from 13 residues. CDR3 residues: CASLLQENTEAFF. CDR3 nucleotide sequence: TGTGCCAGCCTTCTTCAGGAGAACACTGAAGCTTTCTTT.

In its sample, this clone was seen a few times. The chain joins TRBV5-4 to TRBJ1-5; 8 bases map to TRBD1. Germline V gene sequence: CDR1 SGHNT, CDR2 YYREEE (reference sequence). With V trimmed by 0 bases and J by 5 bases, 7 bases remained unmatched. This CDR3 is 16 amino acids long. The CDR3 loop is CASSLGTTGVDQPQHF. In DNA, the CDR3 is TGTGCCAGCAGCTTGGGGACGACAGGGGTGGATCAGCCCCAGCATTTT.

This rearrangement joins TRBV5-1 to TRBJ2-3, with a possible D match to TRBD1 (5 bases). CDR1 is SGHRS, CDR2 YFSETQ, per germline. The CDR3 has 17 amino acids. Trimming removed 0 bases from V and 0 bases from J, with 14 bases in between. CDR3 loop: CASSLDSGLASTDTQYF. The CDR3 DNA follows: TGCGCCAGCAGCTTGGACTCAGGGCTTGCTAGCACAGATACGCAGTATTTT.